The present T cell receptor (beta chain) was sequenced within a study of Graves' ophthalmopathy and Graves' hyperthyroidism. Study in general: The authors collected peripheral blood at initial diagnosis, before any treatment.

The authors amplified TCR beta CDR3 regions from RNA transcripts. First-round RT-PCR employed HTBI primers, with a second-round multiplex PCR after it. TCRdb passed the multiplex PCR reads through MiXCR, listing each CDR3 protein once. This table has about half a million distinct CDR3 sequences, around 15% appearing once. This clonotype was observed many times. The antigen is undetermined. Patients were excluded if they had other autoimmune diseases or uncontrolled infections, and likewise if pregnancy or lactation applied. Diagnosis was based on clinical symptoms, serum thyroxine, TRAb, thyroid ultrasound and orbital computed tomography. Study conclusions and caveats: Detection in blood was also observed for most expanded thyroid clonotypes above 0.001 frequency.

CDR3 length: 15 residues. V was pared by 2 bases and J by 9 bases, with 3 bases of the junction left unmatched. Germline CDR1 MNHEY, CDR2 SVGAGI. The chain couples TRBV6-5 to TRBJ1-6; 11 bases match TRBD1. This clonotype was obtained from a woman aged 25 to 39 with Graves' ophthalmopathy. The sequencing sample was made of blood. The CDR3 DNA reads as TGTGCCAGCAGTTACGGGACAGGGGGACTTTCACCCCTCCACTTT. This sequence encodes CASSYGTGGLSPLHF.